These 13 T cell receptor beta chains share one sample of origin, sequenced in a study of CD8 T cells in Susac syndrome. RNA in amounts of roughly 0.5 to 1 ug was reverse transcribed with random hexamers. TCRdb passed the immunoSEQ multiplex PCR reads through MiXCR, listing each CDR3 protein once. The sample lists some 220,000 distinct CDR3 sequences; about 95% were seen once. Sequenced: CD4+ T cells from PBMCs. These receptors all stem from a human donor with multiple sclerosis.

The chain couples TRBV4-2 to TRBJ1-1, with 12 bases lining up with TRBD1. The V gene's germline CDR1 is LGHNA and CDR2 YNFKEQ. CDR3 length: 16 residues. With 3 bases clipped from V and 4 bases from J, the junction kept 6 bases outside the gene matches. The CDR3 DNA follows: TGTGCCAGCAGCCACGGGACAGGGGGCTTGGGCACTGAAGCTTTCTTT. This sequence encodes CASSHGTGGLGTEAFF.

This clonotype was detected only once. This chain uses TRBV30 with TRBJ2-5; TRBD2 aligns across 10 bases. This CDR3 has 15 residues. Germline V gene data show CDR1 as GTSNPN and CDR2 as SVGIG (reference sequence). The J segment lost 6 bases and the V segment lost 1 base, leaving 8 bases of the junction unmatched. In DNA, the CDR3 is TGTGCCTGGAGTGGGGCTAGCGGGAGACGACAGACCCAGTACTTC. Encoded protein: CAWSGASGRRQTQYF.

CDR3 DNA sequence: TGTGCCAGCAGCTTAGGCACGGCCACTGAAGCTTTCTTT. It encodes CASSLGTATEAFF. The rearrangement uses TRBV7-9 and TRBJ1-1, with D unclear. The CDR3 runs 13 residues. V gave up 1 base and J gave up 4 bases, with 7 bases separating them. Germline V gene lookup returns CDR1 SEHNR and CDR2 FQNEAQ (reference sequence). The full variable domain, in which reference TRBV7-9 and TRBJ1-1 provide the parts outside the CDR3, is DTGVSQNPRHKITKRGQNVTFRCDPISEHNRLYWYRQTLGQGPEFLTYFQNEAQLEKSRLLSDRFSAERPKGSFSTLEIQRTEQGDSAMYLCASSLGTATEAFFGQGTRLTVV.

This chain joins TRBV5-1 and TRBJ1-2; maybe TRBD1 (6 bases). This CDR3 has 15 residues. Germline V gene lookup returns CDR1 SGHRS and CDR2 YFSETQ. The V end was cut by 3 bases, the J end by 7 bases, with 19 bases between. The CDR3 region is CASSYGQPNLGGYTF. In DNA form, the CDR3 reads TGCGCCAGCAGCTACGGACAGCCTAACCTGGGTGGCTACACCTTC.

This chain joins TRBV29-1 and TRBJ1-1; a possible D gene is TRBD1 (5 bases). Trimming left V 5 bases short and J 0 bases short, with 10 bases between. The germline V gene encodes CDR1 SQVTM and CDR2 ANQGSEA. The CDR3 length is 13 residues. The CDR3 region is CSVTEGMNTEAFF. CDR3 nucleotide sequence: TGCAGCGTTACCGAGGGGATGAACACTGAAGCTTTCTTT.

The chain recombines TRBV24-1 with TRBJ2-5; weak D call: TRBD1 (7 bases). Germline loops: CDR1 KGHDR, CDR2 SFDVKD. The CDR3 is made up of 14 amino acids. Trimming shortened V by 2 bases and J by 5 bases, and 11 bases separated the two germline ends. The CDR3 loop is CATSDSTGRETQYF. The DNA for the CDR3 is TGTGCCACCAGTGATTCGACAGGGAGGGAGACCCAGTACTTC.

The chain couples TRBV11-2 to TRBJ2-1; 8 positions match TRBD1. Germline CDR1 reads SGHAT; CDR2 reads FQNNGV. J gave up 4 bases and V 5 bases, and 1 base lay outside the gene matches. The CDR3 length is 13 residues. The CDR3 DNA reads TGTGCCAGCAGCAGGGACAGGTACAATGAGCAGTTCTTC. This gives the protein CASSRDRYNEQFF.

This chain connects TRBV20-1 to TRBJ2-7, with TRBD2 identical over 9 bases. V was clipped by 0 bases and J by 0 bases; unmatched bases: 6. This CDR3 is 16 amino acids long. CDR1 is DFQATT, CDR2 SNEGSKA, per germline (reference sequence). The CDR3 sequence: CSARDQGSGGSYEQYF. The CDR3 DNA reads as TGCAGTGCTAGAGATCAGGGTAGCGGGGGCTCCTACGAGCAGTACTTC.

This clonotype was counted once. The rearrangement uses TRBV5-1 and TRBJ1-1; TRBD1 might be the D (5 bases). This CDR3 has 14 residues. V lost 2 bases, J lost 4 bases, and 12 bases lay in between. Germline values: CDR1 SGHRS, CDR2 YFSETQ. DNA for the CDR3: TGCGCCAGCAGCTTAACCGGGGGTGTCACTGAAGCTTTCTTT. This translates into CASSLTGGVTEAFF.

This rearrangement joins TRBV30 to TRBJ2-7, with TRBD2 as a possible D gene (7 bases). V was clipped by 5 bases and J by 3 bases, with 17 bases between them. Germline V gives CDR1 GTSNPN, CDR2 SVGIG (reference sequence). The CDR3 spans 14 residues. CDR3 amino acids: CAWGGGGGFYEQYF. CDR3 nucleotide sequence: TGTGCCTGGGGAGGTGGCGGGGGCTTCTACGAGCAGTACTTC.

This chain joins TRBV3-1 and TRBJ2-1; the D gene is possibly TRBD1 (5 bases). CDR1 is LGHDT, CDR2 YNNKEL, per germline (reference sequence). There are 15 residues in the CDR3. V lost 0 bases and J lost 5, with 11 bases in between. The CDR3 DNA is TGTGCCAGCAGCCAAGATCACAGGACCCACAATGAGCAGTTCTTC. Translated, it gives CASSQDHRTHNEQFF.

The chain recombines TRBV5-4 with TRBJ2-5, with D unresolved. V shed 4 bases and J shed 5 bases, with 18 bases lying between them. The CDR3 is 15 residues long. Per the germline V gene, CDR1 is SGHNT and CDR2 is YYREEE (reference sequence). CDR3 in DNA: TGTGCCAGCAGCACCCGGACGTCAGCCGGGGAGACCCAGTACTTC. Its translation is CASSTRTSAGETQYF.

J is TRBJ2-3 and V is TRBV24-1, with D possibly matching TRBD1 (6 bases). The germline gives CDR1 KGHDR, CDR2 SFDVKD. The CDR3 totals 13 residues. V lost 5 bases, J lost 4 bases, and 9 bases lay in between. The CDR3 bases are TGTGCCACCAGTGTCGCAGGGGCAGATACGCAGTATTTT. Residues: CATSVAGADTQYF.